The present entry profiles one T cell receptor (beta chain) with its context. It lacks a known antigen. One base away there is no much larger clone; base qualities are not given. Participants in the prospective study were enrolled through a virtual design, were aged about 18 to 90 years, and lived in about two dozen United States geographic areas. To assign participants to cohorts, the prospective study relied on clinical history that participants themselves reported in a screening survey and a study questionnaire. Recovered participants in ImmuneRACE Cohort 3 were defined as having two consecutive negative NP/OP PCR tests, clearance from a healthcare professional, or resolution of symptoms. Mobile phlebotomists in the prospective study collected whole blood, serum and a nasopharyngeal or oropharyngeal swab from every participant. Participants in the prospective study had the option to provide additional blood draws and questionnaires over a roughly 2-month period. Before DNA extraction, prospective study blood samples were shipped either frozen or at room temperature.

The data are from a study of blood T cell repertoires in COVID-19 (TCRdb year 2020). For the wider study: The collaborator samples originated in the United States, Italy and Spain and spanned the acute and convalescent phases of COVID-19. Samples came from the ongoing ImmuneRACE study (first 160 participants) plus 1,254 subjects from 6 global collaborators. The repertoires were released in a freely available public database intended as a resource for research on the immune response to SARS-CoV-2. Subjects who had been exposed to COVID-19, were actively infected with it, or had recovered from it provided the deeply sampled blood TCRbeta repertoires that made up the dataset. The sample metadata nearly always contained a de-identified subject ID, COVID-19 status, age in years and sex. The material from the prospective study consisted of cDNA or gDNA derived from T cells, B-cell-depleted T cells, or PBMCs. Where HLA class I and class II types were available, the types were taken from metadata supplied by the sample provider, not from assay-based typing. What the work shows at the level of the full study, not this receptor alone: How much clinical and demographic metadata was included differed by source and by participant, and the metadata was provided uncurated.

The CDR3, cysteine through phenylalanine, is 15 amino acids long. The entry retains the CDR3 DNA only, 45 bases that are in frame from base 1. Trimming removed 1 base from V and 3 bases from J, leaving 13 bases between the germline ends. As encoded in the germline V gene, CDR1 is SGHDN while CDR2 is FVKESK. The immunoSEQ Assay, a bias-controlled multiplex PCR, was used to amplify TCRbeta CDR3 regions from genomic DNA. As for how the authors treated the data: Nucleated cell counts per sample were estimated from amplification of reference gene primers within the assay. To quantify the absolute abundance of each unique TCRbeta CDR3 rearrangement, sequence reads were collapsed and filtered. Productive Simpson clonality was computed per sample as the square root of Simpson's diversity index over productive rearrangements. The table was pulled from immuneACCESS by TCRdb, which kept in-frame rearrangements only. Such tables lose some clones; where checked, under half of the loss comes from unresolved V genes, and the rest has no known cause. V, J and clone size were drawn from that table, and D and trimming were deduced from the DNA. The sample table contains about 390,000 clones; only one count was recorded for about 83% of them. Of the sample, 10% is held by the ten largest clones.

The sequenced sample consisted of PBMCs or T cells enriched from blood (not recorded which). The receptor was derived from a woman aged 45-60 years who had recovered from COVID-19. The sequence joins TRBV14 to TRBJ2-7; TRBD2 might be the D gene, on 6 matching bases. The encoded CDR3 is CASSQARGVDYEQYF. The nucleotide sequence is given as TGTGCCAGCAGCCAAGCTCGCGGGGTCGACTACGAGCAGTACTTC.